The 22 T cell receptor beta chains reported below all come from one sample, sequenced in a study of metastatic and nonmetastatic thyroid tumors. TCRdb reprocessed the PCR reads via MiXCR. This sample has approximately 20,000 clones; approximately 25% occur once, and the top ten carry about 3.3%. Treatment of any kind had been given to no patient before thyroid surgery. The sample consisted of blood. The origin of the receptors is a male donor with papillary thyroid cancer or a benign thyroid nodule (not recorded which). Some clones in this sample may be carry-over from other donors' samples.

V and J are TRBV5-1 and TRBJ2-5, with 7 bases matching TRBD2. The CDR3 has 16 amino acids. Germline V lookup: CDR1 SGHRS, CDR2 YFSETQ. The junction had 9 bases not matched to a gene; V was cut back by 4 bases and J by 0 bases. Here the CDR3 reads CASSLGTIVNQETQYF. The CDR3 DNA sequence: TGCGCCAGCAGCCTAGGGACTATCGTGAACCAAGAGACCCAGTACTTC.

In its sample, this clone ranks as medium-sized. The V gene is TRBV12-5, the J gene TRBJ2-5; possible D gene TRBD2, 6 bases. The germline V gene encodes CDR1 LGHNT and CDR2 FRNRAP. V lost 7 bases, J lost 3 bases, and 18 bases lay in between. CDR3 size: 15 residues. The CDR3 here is CASALTGTSKETQYF. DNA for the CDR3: TGTGCTAGTGCTCTCACCGGGACTTCGAAAGAGACCCAGTACTTC.

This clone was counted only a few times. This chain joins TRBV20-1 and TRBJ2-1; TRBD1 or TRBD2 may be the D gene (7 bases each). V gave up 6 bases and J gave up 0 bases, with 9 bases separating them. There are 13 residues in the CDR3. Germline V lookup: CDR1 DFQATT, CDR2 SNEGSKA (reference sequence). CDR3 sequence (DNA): TGCAGTGCCAGGGGGGGCTCCTACAATGAGCAGTTCTTC. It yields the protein CSARGGSYNEQFF.

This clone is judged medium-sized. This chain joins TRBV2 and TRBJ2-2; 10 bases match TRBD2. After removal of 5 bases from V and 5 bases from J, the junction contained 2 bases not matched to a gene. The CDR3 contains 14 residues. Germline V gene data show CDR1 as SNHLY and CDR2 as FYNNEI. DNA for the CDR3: TGTGCCAGCAGTAAGACTAGCGGGACCGGGGAGCTGTTTTTT. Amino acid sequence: CASSKTSGTGELFF. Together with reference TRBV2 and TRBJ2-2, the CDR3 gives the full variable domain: EPEVTQTPSHQVTQMGQEVILRCVPISNHLYFYWYRQILGQKVEFLVSFYNNEISEKSEIFDDQFSVERPDGSNFTLKIRSTKLEDSAMYFCASSKTSGTGELFFGEGSRLTVL.

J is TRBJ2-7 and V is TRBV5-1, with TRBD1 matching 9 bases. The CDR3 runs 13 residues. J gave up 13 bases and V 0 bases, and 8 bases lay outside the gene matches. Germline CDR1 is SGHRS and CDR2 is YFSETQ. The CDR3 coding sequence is TGCGCCAGCAGCTTGGGGGACAGGGTAATCGGCTACTTC. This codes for CASSLGDRVIGYF.

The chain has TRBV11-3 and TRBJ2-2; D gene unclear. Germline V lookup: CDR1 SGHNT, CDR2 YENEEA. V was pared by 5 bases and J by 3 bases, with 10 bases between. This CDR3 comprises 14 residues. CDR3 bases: TGTGCCAGCAGCGCCTACAGAGACACCGGGGAGCTGTTTTTT. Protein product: CASSAYRDTGELFF.

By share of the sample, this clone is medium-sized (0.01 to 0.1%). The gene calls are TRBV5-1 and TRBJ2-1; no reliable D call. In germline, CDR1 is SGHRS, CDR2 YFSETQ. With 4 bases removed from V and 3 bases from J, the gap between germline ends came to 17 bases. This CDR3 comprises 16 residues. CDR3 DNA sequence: TGCGCCAGCAGCCCGATGTCTAGTGTAATCTACAATGAGCAGTTCTTC. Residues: CASSPMSSVIYNEQFF.

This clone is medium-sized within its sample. Written as DNA, the CDR3 is TGTGCCAGTAGTATAACCCGGGAAAAACTGTTTTTT. Protein sequence: CASSITREKLFF. The chain carries TRBV19 and TRBJ1-4; D gene unclear. Germline-derived CDR1 and CDR2 are LNHDA and SQIVND (reference sequence). The ends were cut back, 2 bases at V and 8 bases at J, with 6 bases in the middle. The CDR3 is 12 amino acids.

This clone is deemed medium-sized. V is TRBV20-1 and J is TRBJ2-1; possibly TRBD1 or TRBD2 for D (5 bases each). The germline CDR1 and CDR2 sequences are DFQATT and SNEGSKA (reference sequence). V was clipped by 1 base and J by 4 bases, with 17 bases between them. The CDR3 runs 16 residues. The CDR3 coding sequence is TGCAGTGCTAGAGGCCGTCCCGGGGCAAGATACAATGAGCAGTTCTTC. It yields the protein CSARGRPGARYNEQFF.

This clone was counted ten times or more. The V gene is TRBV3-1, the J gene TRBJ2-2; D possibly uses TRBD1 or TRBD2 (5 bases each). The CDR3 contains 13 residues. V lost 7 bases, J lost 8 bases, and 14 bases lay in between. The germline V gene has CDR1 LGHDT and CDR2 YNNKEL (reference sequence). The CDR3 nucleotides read TGTGCCAGCACCGTACGAGGGGTAGGGGAGCTGTTTTTT. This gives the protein CASTVRGVGELFF.

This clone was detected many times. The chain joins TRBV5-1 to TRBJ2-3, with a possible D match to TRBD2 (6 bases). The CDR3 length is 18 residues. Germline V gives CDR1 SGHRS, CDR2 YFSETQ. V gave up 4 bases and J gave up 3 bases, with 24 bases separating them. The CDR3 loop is CASSGRIATLGGTDTQYF. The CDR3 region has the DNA TGCGCCAGCAGCGGACGGATTGCTACTCTTGGGGGGACAGATACGCAGTATTTT.

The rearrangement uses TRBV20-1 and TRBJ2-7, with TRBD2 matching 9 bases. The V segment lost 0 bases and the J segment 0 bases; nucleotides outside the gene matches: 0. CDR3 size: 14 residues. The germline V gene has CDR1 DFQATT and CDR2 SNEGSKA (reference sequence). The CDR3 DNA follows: TGCAGTGCTAGAGATAGCGGGAGCTCCTACGAGCAGTACTTC. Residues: CSARDSGSSYEQYF.

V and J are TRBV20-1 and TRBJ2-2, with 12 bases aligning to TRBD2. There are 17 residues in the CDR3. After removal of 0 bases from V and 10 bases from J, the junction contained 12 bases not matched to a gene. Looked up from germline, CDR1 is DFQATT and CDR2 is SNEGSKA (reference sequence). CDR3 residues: CSARDPSSGRAGAELFF. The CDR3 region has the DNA TGCAGTGCTAGAGATCCCTCTAGCGGGAGGGCGGGCGCGGAGCTGTTTTTT.

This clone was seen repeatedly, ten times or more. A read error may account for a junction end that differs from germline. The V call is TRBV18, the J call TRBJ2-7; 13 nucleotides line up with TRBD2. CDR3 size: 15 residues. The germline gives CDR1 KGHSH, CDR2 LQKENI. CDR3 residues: CASPPGTSGEDEQYF. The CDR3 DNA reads TGTGCCAGCCCACCAGGGACTAGCGGGGAGGACGAGCAGTACTTC.

This chain's CDR3 is CASSSRGLAALSGELFF. CDR3 nucleotides: TGTGCCAGTAGTAGCCGGGGACTAGCGGCATTGAGCGGGGAGCTGTTTTTT. The rearrangement joins TRBV19 to TRBJ2-2; 11 bases fit TRBD2. This CDR3 region has 17 residues. CDR1 and CDR2 (germline): LNHDA, SQIVND (reference sequence). The V segment lost 4 bases and the J segment 7 bases; nucleotides outside the gene matches: 11.

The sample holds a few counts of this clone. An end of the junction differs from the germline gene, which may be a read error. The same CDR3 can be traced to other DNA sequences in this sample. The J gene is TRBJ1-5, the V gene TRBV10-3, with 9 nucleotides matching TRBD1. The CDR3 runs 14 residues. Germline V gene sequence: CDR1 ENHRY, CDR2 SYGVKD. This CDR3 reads CAISEGTGQQPQHF. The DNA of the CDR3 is TGTGCCATCAGTGAGGGGACAGGGCAGCAGCCCCAGCACTTT.

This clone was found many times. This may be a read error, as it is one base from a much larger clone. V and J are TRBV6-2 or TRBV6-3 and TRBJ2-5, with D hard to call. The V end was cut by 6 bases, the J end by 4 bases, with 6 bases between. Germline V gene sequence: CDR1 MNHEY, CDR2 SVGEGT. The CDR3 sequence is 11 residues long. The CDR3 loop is CASSYGETQYF. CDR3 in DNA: TGTGCCAGCAGCTATGGAGAGACCCAGTACTTC.

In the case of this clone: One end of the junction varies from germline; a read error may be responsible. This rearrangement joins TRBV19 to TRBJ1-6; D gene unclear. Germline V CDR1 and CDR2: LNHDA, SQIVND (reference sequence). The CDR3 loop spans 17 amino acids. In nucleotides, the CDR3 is TGCGCCAGTAGCCCCTCGGGAGATTTATCCTATAATTCACCCCTCCACTTT. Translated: CASSPSGDLSYNSPLHF.

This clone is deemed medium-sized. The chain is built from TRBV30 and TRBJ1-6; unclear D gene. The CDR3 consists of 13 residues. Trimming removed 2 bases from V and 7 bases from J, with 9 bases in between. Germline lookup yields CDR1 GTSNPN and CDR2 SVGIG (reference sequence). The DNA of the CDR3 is TGTGCCTGGAGTACCAGGCGCAATTCACCCCTCCACTTT. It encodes CAWSTRRNSPLHF. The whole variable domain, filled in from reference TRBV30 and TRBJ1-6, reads SQTIHQWPATLVQPVGSPLSLECTVEGTSNPNLYWYRQAAGRGLQLLFYSVGIGQISSEVPQNLSASRPQDRQFILSSKKLLLSDSGFYLCAWSTRRNSPLHFGNGTRLTVT.

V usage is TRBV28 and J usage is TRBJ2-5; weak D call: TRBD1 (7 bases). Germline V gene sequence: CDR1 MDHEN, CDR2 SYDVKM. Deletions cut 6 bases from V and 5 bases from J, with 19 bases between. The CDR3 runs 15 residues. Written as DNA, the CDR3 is TGTGCCAGCAGCTTCGCGGAGGGGGCGGTGGAGACCCAGTACTTC. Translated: CASSFAEGAVETQYF. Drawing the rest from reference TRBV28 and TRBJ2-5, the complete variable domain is DVKVTQSSRYLVKRTGEKVFLECVQDMDHENMFWYRQDPGLGLRLIYFSYDVKMKEKGDIPEGYSVSREKKERFSLILESASTNQTSMYLCASSFAEGAVETQYFGPGTRLLVL.

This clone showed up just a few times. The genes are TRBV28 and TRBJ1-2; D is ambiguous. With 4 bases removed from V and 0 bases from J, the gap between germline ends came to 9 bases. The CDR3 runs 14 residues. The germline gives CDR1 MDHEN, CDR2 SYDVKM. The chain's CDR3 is CASSSPTANYGYTF. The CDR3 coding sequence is TGTGCCAGCAGTTCCCCTACGGCTAACTATGGCTACACCTTC.

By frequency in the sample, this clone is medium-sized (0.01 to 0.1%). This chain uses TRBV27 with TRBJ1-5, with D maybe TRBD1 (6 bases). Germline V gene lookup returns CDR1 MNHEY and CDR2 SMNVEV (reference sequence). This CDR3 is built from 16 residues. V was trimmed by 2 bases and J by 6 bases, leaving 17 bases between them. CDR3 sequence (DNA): TGTGCCAGCAGTTTAGCGGGGGGCCCTCAGGGTCAGCCCCAGCATTTT. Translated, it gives CASSLAGGPQGQPQHF.